Listed below are T cell receptor beta chains from one sample, sequenced in a study of cytomegalovirus exposure and HLA in healthy donors. Sequenced by immunoSEQ multiplex PCR; TCRdb stores in-frame clones only, minus some. The top ten clones hold approximately 1% of a sample with tens of thousands of clones, around 80% of them seen once. The sample taken for sequencing was PBMCs. Receptor source: a male donor in good health and CMV-seronegative. The CDR3 runs from the conserved cysteine through the conserved F or W.

>TRBJ2-5|TRBV30
CAWKPTGGRQYF
>TRBJ2-1|TRBV7-8
CASSLRPAGGSSYNEQFF
>TRBJ2-5|TRBV2
CASSAGQETQYF
>TRBJ2-1|TRBV5-1
CASRSGLSSYNEQFF
>TRBJ1-2|TRBV5-1
CASSEGQQVYGYTF
>TRBJ2-3|TRBV10-1
CASSDALAGGFFDTQYF
>TRBJ1-4|TRBV13
CASSLKSGTGAEKLFF
>TRBJ2-2|TRBV6-5
CASSAGAGELFF
>TRBJ1-5|TRBV7-9
CASSSVAGGSGQPQHF
>TRBJ2-3|TRBV29-1
CSVLSEFTDTQYF
>TRBJ2-6|TRBV4-1
CASSQYYPGSGANVLTF
>TRBJ2-7|TRBV30
CAWNSVWREYEQYF
>TRBJ1-1|TRBV6-1
CASSVSGIGTEAFF
>TRBJ1-1|TRBV5-1
CASSARKTGGDTEAFF
>TRBJ1-5|TRBV5-1
CASSPGQGGNQPQHF